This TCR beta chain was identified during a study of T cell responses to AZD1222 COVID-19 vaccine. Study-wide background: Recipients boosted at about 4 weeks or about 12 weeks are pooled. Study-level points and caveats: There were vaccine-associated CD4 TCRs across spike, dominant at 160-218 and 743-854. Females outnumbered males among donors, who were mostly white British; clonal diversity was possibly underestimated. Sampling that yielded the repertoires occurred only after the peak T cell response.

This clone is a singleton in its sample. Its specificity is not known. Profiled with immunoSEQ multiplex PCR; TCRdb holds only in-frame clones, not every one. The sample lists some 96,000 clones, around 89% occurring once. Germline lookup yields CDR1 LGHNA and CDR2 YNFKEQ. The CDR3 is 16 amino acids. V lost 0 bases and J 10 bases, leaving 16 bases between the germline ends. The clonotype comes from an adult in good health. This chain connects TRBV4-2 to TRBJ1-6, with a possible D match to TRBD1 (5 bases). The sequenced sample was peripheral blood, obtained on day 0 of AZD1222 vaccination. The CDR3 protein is CASSQEGSGKGSPLHF. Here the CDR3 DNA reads TGTGCCAGCAGCCAAGAGGGGTCGGGAAAGGGGTCACCCCTCCACTTT.